Shown below are 23 T cell receptor beta chains from a single sample sequenced in a study of T cells in Graves' hyperthyroidism and ophthalmopathy. RNA transcripts yielded amplified TCR beta CDR3 regions. Primed by the HTBI set, a first-round RT-PCR was run on the TCR CDR3. MiXCR was run by TCRdb on the multiplex PCR reads, yielding one entry per CDR3 protein. The data contain 450,000 to 700,000 distinct CDR3 sequences, about 45% of them singletons. The sample taken for sequencing was peripheral blood or thyroid tissue (not recorded which). The origin of the receptors is a woman between 18 and 29 years old with Graves' hyperthyroidism.

The J gene is TRBJ2-5, the V gene TRBV2; 8 bases are shared with TRBD1. The CDR3 covers 15 residues. CDR1 is SNHLY and CDR2 is FYNNEI in the germline V gene. J was trimmed by 2 bases and V by 10 bases; bases with no gene match: 12. The CDR3 nucleotides are TGTGCCAACCGACCGGGACAGGAAACACAAGAGACCCAGTACTTC. Amino acid sequence: CANRPGQETQETQYF.

This clonotype was seen a single time. This chain links TRBV2 with TRBJ1-2; 9 bases line up with TRBD1. Losses at the gene ends were 5 bases for V and 7 bases for J; bases not matched to a gene: 5. The CDR3 covers 13 residues. The germline V gene has CDR1 SNHLY and CDR2 FYNNEI. The CDR3 is CASSSEDRGGYTF. In nucleotides, the CDR3 is TGTGCCAGCAGTTCAGAGGACAGGGGTGGCTACACCTTC.

This clonotype has just a few counts. This chain links TRBV27 with TRBJ2-7, with D possibly TRBD1 on 5 matching bases. The V gene's germline CDR1 is MNHEY and CDR2 SMNVEV (reference sequence). The length of the CDR3 is 12 residues. Trimming shortened V by 7 bases and J by 5 bases, and 12 bases separated the two germline ends. The CDR3 is CASNAARDEQYF. For the CDR3, the DNA is TGTGCCAGCAATGCCGCCAGGGACGAGCAGTACTTC.

V is TRBV9 and J is TRBJ1-5; 10 bases are shared with TRBD1. The CDR3 length is 16 residues. V lost 0 bases, J lost 7 bases, and 7 bases stayed unmatched. CDR1 and CDR2 from the germline V gene are SGDLS and YYNGEE. CDR3 DNA sequence: TGTGCCAGCAGCGTAGTCGGACAGGGGGGTTCCCAGCCCCAGCATTTT. Translation gives CASSVVGQGGSQPQHF.

Comment on this clonotype: One base away lies a much larger clone, so this may be a sequencing read error. This sequence joins TRBV24-1 and TRBJ1-5; D call uncertain. Germline loops: CDR1 KGHDR, CDR2 SFDVKD. V was trimmed by 12 bases and J by 3 bases, leaving 14 bases between them. There are 13 residues in the CDR3. The CDR3 is CAPASEDNQPQHF. CDR3 sequence (DNA): TGTGCCCCGGCCTCGGAGGACAATCAGCCCCAGCATTTT.

Regarding this clonotype: This may be a read error, as it is one base from a much larger clone. J is TRBJ2-2 and V is TRBV12-3 or TRBV12-4; D possibly matches TRBD1 or TRBD2 (5 bases each). This CDR3 comprises 17 residues. The CDR3 spells CASSLGQRLANTGELLF. The CDR3 coding sequence is TGTGCCAGCAGTTTAGGACAGCGCTTAGCAAACACCGGGGAGCTGCTTTTT.

The chain links TRBV2 to TRBJ2-1, with 8 bases lining up with TRBD1. Trimming took 6 bases from V and 5 from J; bases not matched to a gene: 12. The CDR3 length is 16 residues. The germline CDR1 and CDR2 sequences are SNHLY and FYNNEI. CDR3 DNA: TGTGCCAGCAGCAAAACCTATGGGACAGGAAACAATGAGCAGTTCTTC. Translating gives CASSKTYGTGNNEQFF. Full variable domain (outside the CDR3, taken from reference TRBV2 and TRBJ2-1): EPEVTQTPSHQVTQMGQEVILRCVPISNHLYFYWYRQILGQKVEFLVSFYNNEISEKSEIFDDQFSVERPDGSNFTLKIRSTKLEDSAMYFCASSKTYGTGNNEQFFGPGTRLTVL.

The CDR3 sequence: CSGGRGGYTF. For the CDR3, the DNA is TGCAGTGGCGGGCGGGGTGGCTACACCTTC. The chain joins TRBV20-1 to TRBJ1-2; D is unresolved. V was clipped by 7 bases and J by 7 bases, with 10 bases between them. Germline CDR1 reads DFQATT; CDR2 reads SNEGSKA (reference sequence). The CDR3 has 10 amino acids.

CDR3 nucleotides: TGTGCCAGCAGTCGATTGGGAGCAACTAATGAAAAACTGTTTTTT. Amino acids: CASSRLGATNEKLFF. The chain links TRBV27 to TRBJ1-4; D call uncertain. The CDR3 spans 15 residues. The germline CDR1 and CDR2 sequences are MNHEY and SMNVEV (reference sequence). Trimming left V 5 bases short and J 0 bases short, with 10 bases between.

The chain employs TRBV2 and TRBJ2-7; D remains unclear. Germline CDR1 reads SNHLY; CDR2 reads FYNNEI. This CDR3 region has 13 residues. The V end was cut by 6 bases, the J end by 0 bases, with 9 bases between. CDR3 region: CASSGLGSYEQYF. DNA of the CDR3: TGTGCCAGCAGCGGATTAGGCTCCTACGAGCAGTACTTC.

The V and J genes are TRBV2 and TRBJ1-2; D call uncertain. V was shortened by 10 bases and J by 7 bases, with 16 bases between the two germline ends. The CDR3 contains 12 residues. Germline lookup yields CDR1 SNHLY and CDR2 FYNNEI. The CDR3 spells CATHRSWVGYTF. The DNA of the CDR3 is TGTGCCACACACCGGAGCTGGGTTGGCTACACCTTC.

This clonotype was counted ten times or more. Sequence at one end of the junction differs from germline and may be a read error. The J gene is TRBJ2-5, the V gene TRBV5-1, with TRBD1 matching 11 bases. The CDR3 has 16 residues. The germline CDR1 and CDR2 sequences are SGHRS and YFSETQ. DNA for the CDR3: TGTGCCAGTAGTTCTACCGGGACAGGGGGGAGAGAGACCCAGTACTTC. Translating gives CASSSTGTGGRETQYF.

The CDR3: CASSFGGHNEQFF. CDR3 DNA sequence: TGTGCCAGCAGCTTTGGGGGTCACAATGAGCAGTTCTTC. V is TRBV7-2 and J is TRBJ2-1; either TRBD1 or TRBD2 may fit D (5 bases each). This CDR3 has 13 amino acids. In germline, CDR1 is SGHTA, CDR2 FQGNSA. Trimming removed 3 bases from V and 5 bases from J, with 8 bases in between.

The genes are TRBV10-3 and TRBJ1-2; D is possibly TRBD1 (6 bases). Trimming stripped 8 bases from V and 8 bases from J, with 15 bases between. This CDR3 comprises 12 residues. CDR1 and CDR2 from the germline V gene are ENHRY and SYGVKD. The CDR3 DNA reads TGTGCCATCGGGGGGCCCGCGGGGGGCTACACCTTC. Amino acid sequence: CAIGGPAGGYTF.

This clonotype showed up many times. V and J are TRBV6-1 and TRBJ2-2; no clear D gene. Trimming removed 2 bases at V and 0 bases at J, with 7 bases between. Germline values: CDR1 MNHNS, CDR2 SASEGT. The CDR3 length is 15 residues. CDR3 sequence: CASSETPANTGELFF. CDR3 DNA sequence: TGTGCCAGCAGTGAAACGCCCGCGAACACCGGGGAGCTGTTTTTT.

The CDR3 DNA reads TGTGCCAGCACCCGGACTAGCGGGGGCAAGTATTTT. Amino acid sequence: CASTRTSGGKYF. The chain is built from TRBV12-3 or TRBV12-4 and TRBJ2-3; 13 bases are a match to TRBD2. After removal of 7 bases from V and 13 bases from J, the junction contained 5 bases not matched to a gene. The CDR3 is 12 amino acids.

The chain uses TRBV18 and TRBJ1-1; 7 bases are a match to TRBD1. V dropped 3 bases and J dropped 3; count of bases not matched to a gene: 7. This CDR3 comprises 15 residues. The V gene's germline CDR1 is KGHSH and CDR2 LQKENI. CDR3 in DNA: TGTGCCAGCTCACCTCAGACAGGGTCGGACACTGAAGCTTTCTTT. Protein sequence: CASSPQTGSDTEAFF.

DNA of the CDR3: TGTGCCAGCAGCGCGGACAGGGAGGGGGGACACACTGAAGCTTTCTTT. Translation: CASSADREGGHTEAFF. The J gene is TRBJ1-1, the V gene TRBV5-4, with 8 bases fitting TRBD1. This CDR3 spans 16 amino acids. The V and J ends lost 4 bases and 3 bases, in that order; junction bases with no gene match: 11. Germline lookup yields CDR1 SGHNT and CDR2 YYREEE (reference sequence).

The chain combines TRBV12-3 or TRBV12-4 with TRBJ2-2; D is ambiguous. The CDR3 consists of 16 residues. V dropped 6 bases and J dropped 0 bases, with 14 bases sitting between them. The CDR3 coding sequence is TGTGCCAGCAGCTTTAAACGACCGGCGAACACCGGGGAGCTGTTTTTT. Amino acid sequence: CASSFKRPANTGELFF.

V is TRBV19 and J is TRBJ1-6, with D unclear. V lost 6 bases, J lost 14 bases, and 17 bases lay in between. This CDR3 is built from 13 residues. Germline values: CDR1 LNHDA, CDR2 SQIVND (reference sequence). The chain's CDR3 is CASRTSRESSLHF. In DNA form, the CDR3 reads TGTGCCAGTAGGACTAGCCGAGAGTCATCCCTCCACTTT.

The rearrangement links TRBV4-3 to TRBJ1-2, with a possible D match to TRBD1 (5 bases). The CDR3 is 15 amino acids. Germline V CDR1 and CDR2: LGHNA, YSLEER. The V end was cut by 0 bases, the J end by 10 bases, with 18 bases between. Here the CDR3 reads CASSQDRWQGESYTF. The CDR3 DNA follows: TGCGCCAGCAGCCAAGATCGTTGGCAGGGCGAATCCTACACCTTC.

The chain employs TRBV7-9 and TRBJ2-5; D is ambiguous. Germline V gene lookup returns CDR1 SEHNR and CDR2 FQNEAQ (reference sequence). The V gene lost 11 bases and the J gene lost 4 bases, with 11 bases spanning the gap. This CDR3 has 11 residues. The CDR3 loop is CAHGAGETQYF. The CDR3 DNA follows: TGTGCCCACGGCGCCGGAGAGACCCAGTACTTC.

This clonotype was seen only once. The chain recombines TRBV24-1 with TRBJ2-3, with D maybe TRBD2 (5 bases). Germline V lookup: CDR1 KGHDR, CDR2 SFDVKD. This CDR3 region has 17 residues. The V end lost 1 base, the J end lost 4 bases, and 17 bases lay between the germline ends. CDR3 DNA sequence: TGTGCCACCAGTGATTTTTCGGGGAAGGGAGCTCCAGATACGCAGTATTTT. Translating it yields CATSDFSGKGAPDTQYF.